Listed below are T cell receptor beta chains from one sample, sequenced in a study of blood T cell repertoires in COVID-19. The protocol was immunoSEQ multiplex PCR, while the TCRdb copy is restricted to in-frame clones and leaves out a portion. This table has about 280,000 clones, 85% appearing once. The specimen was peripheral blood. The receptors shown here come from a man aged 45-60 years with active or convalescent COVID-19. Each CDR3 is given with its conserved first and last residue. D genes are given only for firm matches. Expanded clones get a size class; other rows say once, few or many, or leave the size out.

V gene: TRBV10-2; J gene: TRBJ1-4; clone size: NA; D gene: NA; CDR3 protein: CASSEHPSEPSSGEKLFF; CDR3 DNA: TGCGCCAGCAGTGAGCACCCCTCTGAACCCTCCTCAGGCGAAAAACTGTTTTTT
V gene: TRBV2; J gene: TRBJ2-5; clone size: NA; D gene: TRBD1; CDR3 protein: CASSLTRTGVEAQYF; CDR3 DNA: TGTGCCAGCAGTTTGACGAGGACAGGAGTTGAGGCCCAGTACTTC
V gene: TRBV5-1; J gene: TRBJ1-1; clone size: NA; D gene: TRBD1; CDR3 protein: CASSWDRVNTEAFF; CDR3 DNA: TGCGCCAGCAGCTGGGACAGGGTGAACACTGAAGCTTTCTTT
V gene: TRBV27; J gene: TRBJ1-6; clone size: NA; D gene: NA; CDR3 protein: CASSLSTRQGYNSPLHF; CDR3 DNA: TGTGCCAGCAGTTTATCCACCCGTCAGGGTTATAATTCACCCCTCCACTTT
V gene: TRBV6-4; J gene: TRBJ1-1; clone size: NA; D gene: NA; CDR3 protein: CASSEGANTEAFF; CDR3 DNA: TGTGCCAGCAGTGAGGGGGCGAACACTGAAGCTTTCTTT
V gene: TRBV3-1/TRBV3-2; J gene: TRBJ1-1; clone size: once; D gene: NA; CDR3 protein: CASSNRDAAFF; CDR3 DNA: TGTGCCAGCAGCAACAGGGATGCAGCTTTCTTT
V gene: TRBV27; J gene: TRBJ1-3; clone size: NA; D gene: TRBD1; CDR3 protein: CASSLSGTGYGNTIYF; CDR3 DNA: TGTGCCAGCAGTTTGTCCGGGACAGGGTATGGAAACACCATATATTTT
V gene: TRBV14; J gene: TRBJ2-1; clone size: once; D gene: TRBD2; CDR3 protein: CASSGTSGRRNEQFF; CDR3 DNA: TGTGCCAGCAGCGGGACTAGCGGGAGGAGGAATGAGCAGTTCTTC
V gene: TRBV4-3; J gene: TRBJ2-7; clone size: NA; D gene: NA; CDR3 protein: CASSQEVTSSYEQYF; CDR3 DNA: TGCGCCAGCAGCCAAGAAGTGACAAGCTCCTACGAGCAGTACTTC
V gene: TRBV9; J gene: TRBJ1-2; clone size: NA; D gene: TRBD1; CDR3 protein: CASSDSNKQRQGHGYTF; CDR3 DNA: TGTGCCAGCAGCGACTCCAACAAACAGCGACAGGGACATGGCTACACCTTC
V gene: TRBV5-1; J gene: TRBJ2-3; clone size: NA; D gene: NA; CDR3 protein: CASNRLDADTQYF; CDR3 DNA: TGCGCCAGCAACAGACTAGATGCAGATACGCAGTATTTT
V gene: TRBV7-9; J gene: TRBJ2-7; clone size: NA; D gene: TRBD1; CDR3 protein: CASSYPGQGTHEQYF; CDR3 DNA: TGTGCCAGCAGCTACCCGGGACAGGGAACCCACGAGCAGTACTTC
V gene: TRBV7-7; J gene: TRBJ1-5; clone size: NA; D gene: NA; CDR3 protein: CASSHRDAGQPQHF; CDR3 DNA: TGTGCCAGCAGTCACCGGGACGCGGGACAGCCCCAGCATTTT
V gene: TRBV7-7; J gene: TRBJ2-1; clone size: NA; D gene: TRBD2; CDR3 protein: CASSTHVGGNEYNEQFF; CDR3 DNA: TGTGCCAGCAGCACTCACGTCGGGGGGAACGAGTACAATGAGCAGTTCTTC
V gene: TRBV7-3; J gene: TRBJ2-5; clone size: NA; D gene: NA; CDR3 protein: CASSPRGAETQYF; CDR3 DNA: TGTGCCAGCAGCCCCCGGGGGGCAGAGACCCAGTACTTC
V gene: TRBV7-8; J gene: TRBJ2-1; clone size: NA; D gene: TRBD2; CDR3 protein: CASSLVAGGNEQFF; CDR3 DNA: TGTGCCAGCAGCTTAGTGGCGGGAGGTAATGAGCAGTTCTTC
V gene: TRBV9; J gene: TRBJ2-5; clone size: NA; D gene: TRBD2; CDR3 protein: CASSSRDYLGETQYF; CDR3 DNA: TGTGCCAGCAGCTCCCGGGACTACCTTGGGGAGACCCAGTACTTC
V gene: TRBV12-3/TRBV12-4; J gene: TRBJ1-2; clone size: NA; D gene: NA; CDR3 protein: CASSLVDGYTF; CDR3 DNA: TGTGCCAGCAGTCTGGTAGATGGCTACACCTTC
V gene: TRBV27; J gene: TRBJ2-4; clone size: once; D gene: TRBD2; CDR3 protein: CASRGLAGALAKNIQYF; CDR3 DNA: TGTGCCAGCAGGGGACTAGCAGGTGCTCTGGCCAAAAACATTCAGTACTTC
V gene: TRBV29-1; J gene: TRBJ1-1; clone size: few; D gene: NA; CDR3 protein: CSVDRATEAFF; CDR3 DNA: TGCAGCGTTGACCGAGCCACTGAAGCTTTCTTT
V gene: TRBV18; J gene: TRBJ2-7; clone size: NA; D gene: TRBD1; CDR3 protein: CASSPRQGVSYEQYF; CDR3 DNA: TGTGCCAGCTCACCACGACAGGGGGTTTCGTACGAGCAGTACTTC
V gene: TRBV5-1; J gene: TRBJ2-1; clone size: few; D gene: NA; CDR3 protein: CASSLGGNSYNEQFF; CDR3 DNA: TGCGCCAGCAGCTTGGGCGGGAACTCCTACAATGAGCAGTTCTTC
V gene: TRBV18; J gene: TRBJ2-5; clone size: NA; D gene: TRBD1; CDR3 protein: CASSPRTGEETQYF; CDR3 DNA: TGTGCCAGCTCACCACGGACAGGGGAAGAGACCCAGTACTTC
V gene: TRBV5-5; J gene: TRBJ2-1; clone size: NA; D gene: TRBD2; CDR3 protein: CASSSRLAGGNEQFF; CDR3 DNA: TGTGCCAGCAGCTCCCGACTAGCGGGAGGCAATGAGCAGTTCTTC
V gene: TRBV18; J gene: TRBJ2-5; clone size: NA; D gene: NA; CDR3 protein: CASSLGGQETQYF; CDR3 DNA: TGTGCCAGCTCACTCGGGGGCCAAGAGACCCAGTACTTC
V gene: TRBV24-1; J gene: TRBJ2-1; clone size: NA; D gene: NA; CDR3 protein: CATSDPDSSSYNEQFF; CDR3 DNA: TGTGCCACCAGTGACCCGGACTCCAGTTCCTACAATGAGCAGTTCTTC
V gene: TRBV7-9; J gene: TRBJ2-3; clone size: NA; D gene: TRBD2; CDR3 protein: CASSTSSGRWADTQYF; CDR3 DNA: TGTGCCAGCAGCACCTCTAGCGGGAGATGGGCAGATACGCAGTATTTT
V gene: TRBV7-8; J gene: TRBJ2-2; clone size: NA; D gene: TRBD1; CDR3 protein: CASSTLDRGTGELFF; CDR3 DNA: TGTGCCAGCAGCACCTTGGACAGGGGAACCGGGGAGCTGTTTTTT
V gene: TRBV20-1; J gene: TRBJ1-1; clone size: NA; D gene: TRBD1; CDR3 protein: CSASKGADTEAFF; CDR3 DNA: TGCAGTGCTAGTAAGGGGGCGGACACTGAAGCTTTCTTT
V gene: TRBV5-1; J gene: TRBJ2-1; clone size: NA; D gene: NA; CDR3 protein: CASSLMGPEESYNEQFF; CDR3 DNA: TGCGCCAGCAGCCTTATGGGTCCAGAGGAATCCTACAATGAGCAGTTCTTC
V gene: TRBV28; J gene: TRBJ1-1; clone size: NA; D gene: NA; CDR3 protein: CASSQTGKEAFF; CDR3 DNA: TGTGCCAGCAGCCAAACCGGGAAAGAAGCTTTCTTT
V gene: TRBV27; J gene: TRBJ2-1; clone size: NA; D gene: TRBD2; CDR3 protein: CASSYGGTSGSRGWQFF; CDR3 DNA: TGTGCCAGCAGTTACGGTGGGACTAGCGGGAGTAGAGGGTGGCAGTTCTTC
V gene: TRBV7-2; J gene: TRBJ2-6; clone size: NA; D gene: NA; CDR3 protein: CASTLPRSGANVLTF; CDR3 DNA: TGTGCCAGCACACTTCCCCGATCTGGGGCCAACGTCCTGACTTTC
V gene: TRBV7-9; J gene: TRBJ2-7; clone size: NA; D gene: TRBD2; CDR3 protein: CASSPGTSGRAKYEQYF; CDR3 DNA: TGTGCCAGCAGCCCAGGGACTAGCGGGAGGGCCAAGTACGAGCAGTACTTC
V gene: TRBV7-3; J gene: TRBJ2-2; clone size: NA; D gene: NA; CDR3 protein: CASSPNTGELFF; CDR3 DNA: TGTGCCAGCAGCCCAAACACCGGGGAGCTGTTTTTT
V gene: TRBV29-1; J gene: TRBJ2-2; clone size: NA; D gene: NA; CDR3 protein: CSVAGHTGELFF; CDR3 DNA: TGCAGCGTAGCGGGCCACACCGGGGAGCTGTTTTTT
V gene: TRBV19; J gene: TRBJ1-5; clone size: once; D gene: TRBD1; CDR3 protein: CASSTALDRFNQPQHF; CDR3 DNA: TGTGCCAGTAGTACCGCTTTGGACAGGTTCAATCAGCCCCAGCATTTT
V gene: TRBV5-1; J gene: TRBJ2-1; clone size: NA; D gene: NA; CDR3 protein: CASSLAEAVGYNEQFF; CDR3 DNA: TGCGCCAGCAGCTTGGCCGAGGCGGTGGGTTACAATGAGCAGTTCTTC
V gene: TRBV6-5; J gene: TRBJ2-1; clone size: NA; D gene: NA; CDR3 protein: CASRTGGSSYNEQFF; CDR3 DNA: TGTGCCAGCAGGACCGGCGGCAGCTCCTACAATGAGCAGTTCTTC
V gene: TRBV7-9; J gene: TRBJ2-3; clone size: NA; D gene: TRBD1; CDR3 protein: CASSLARTQGGTDTQYF; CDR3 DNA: TGTGCCAGCAGCTTAGCTCGCACCCAGGGGGGCACAGATACGCAGTATTTT
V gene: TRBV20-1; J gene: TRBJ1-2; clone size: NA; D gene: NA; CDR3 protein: CSARGPVGYTF; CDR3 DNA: TGCAGTGCTAGAGGTCCGGTTGGCTACACCTTC
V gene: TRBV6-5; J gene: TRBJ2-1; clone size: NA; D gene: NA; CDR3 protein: CASTPGFTYNEQFF; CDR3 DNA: TGTGCCAGCACCCCAGGGTTCACCTACAATGAGCAGTTCTTC
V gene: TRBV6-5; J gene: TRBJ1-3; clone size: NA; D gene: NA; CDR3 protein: CASSLSDNSGNTIYF; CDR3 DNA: TGTGCCAGCAGTTTGTCGGACAACTCTGGAAACACCATATATTTT
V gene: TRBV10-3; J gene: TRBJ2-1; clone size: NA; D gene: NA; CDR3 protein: CATAKVELGNEQFF; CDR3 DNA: TGTGCCACTGCCAAAGTTGAGCTAGGCAATGAGCAGTTCTTC
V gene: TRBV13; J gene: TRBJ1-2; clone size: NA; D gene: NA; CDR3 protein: CASSPPRPLANYGYTF; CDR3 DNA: TGTGCCAGCAGCCCCCCCCGACCACTAGCTAACTATGGCTACACCTTC
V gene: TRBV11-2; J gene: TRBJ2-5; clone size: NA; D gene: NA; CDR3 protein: CASSFSPGETQYF; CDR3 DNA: TGTGCCAGCAGCTTCTCCCCCGGAGAGACCCAGTACTTC
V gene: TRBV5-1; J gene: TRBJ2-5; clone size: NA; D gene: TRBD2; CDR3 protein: CASSLDLAGGGETQYF; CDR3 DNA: TGCGCCAGCAGCTTGGACCTAGCGGGAGGAGGGGAGACCCAGTACTTC
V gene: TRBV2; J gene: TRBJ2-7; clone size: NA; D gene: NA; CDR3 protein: CASTYSDRPSSYEQYF; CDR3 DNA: TGTGCCAGCACCTACTCCGACAGGCCTAGCTCCTACGAGCAGTACTTC
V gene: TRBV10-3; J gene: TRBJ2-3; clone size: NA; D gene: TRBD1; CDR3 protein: CAISVTGSDTQYF; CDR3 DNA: TGTGCCATCAGCGTGACAGGGTCGGATACGCAGTATTTT
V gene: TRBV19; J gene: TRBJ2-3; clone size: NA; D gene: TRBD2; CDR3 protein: CASSPRTSDLDTQYF; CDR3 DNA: TGTGCCAGTAGTCCACGGACTAGCGACTTGGATACGCAGTATTTT
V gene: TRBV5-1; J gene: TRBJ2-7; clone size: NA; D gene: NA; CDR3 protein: CASSRGVGGREQYF; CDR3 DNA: TGCGCCAGCAGCCGCGGTGTGGGGGGTAGAGAGCAGTACTTC
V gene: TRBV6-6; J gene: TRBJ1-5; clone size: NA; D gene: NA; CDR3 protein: CASSYRQGNQPQHF; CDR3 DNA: TGTGCCAGCAGTTACCGACAGGGCAATCAGCCCCAGCATTTT
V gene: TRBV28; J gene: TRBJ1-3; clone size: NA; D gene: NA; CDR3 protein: CASSTTIFANTIYF; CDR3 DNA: TGTGCCAGCAGTACGACAATTTTTGCAAACACCATATATTTT